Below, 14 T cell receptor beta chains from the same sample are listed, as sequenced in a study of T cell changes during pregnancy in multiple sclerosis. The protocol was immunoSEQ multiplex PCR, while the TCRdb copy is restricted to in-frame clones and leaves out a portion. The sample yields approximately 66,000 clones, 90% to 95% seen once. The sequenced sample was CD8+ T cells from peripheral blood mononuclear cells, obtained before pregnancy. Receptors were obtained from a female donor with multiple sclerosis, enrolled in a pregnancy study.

CDR3 sequence reads: CASSPRTGVNSPLHF. The CDR3, as DNA: TGTGCCAGCAGCCCAAGGACAGGGGTAAATTCACCCCTCCACTTT. V usage is TRBV14 and J usage is TRBJ1-6, with TRBD1 matching over 9 bases. V shed 4 bases, J shed 7 bases, and the junction held 5 bases outside the gene matches. The CDR3 has 15 amino acids. CDR1 and CDR2 from the germline V gene are SGHDN and FVKESK. Full variable domain (missing parts from reference TRBV14 and TRBJ1-6): EAGVTQFPSHSVIEKGQTVTLRCDPISGHDNLYWYRRVMGKEIKFLLHFVKESKQDESGMPNNRFLAERTGGTYSTLKVQPAELEDSGVYFCASSPRTGVNSPLHFGNGTRLTVT.

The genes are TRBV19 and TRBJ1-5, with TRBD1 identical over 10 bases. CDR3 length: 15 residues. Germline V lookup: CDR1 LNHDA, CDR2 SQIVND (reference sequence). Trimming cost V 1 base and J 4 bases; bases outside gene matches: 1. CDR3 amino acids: CASSIGTGGNQPQHF. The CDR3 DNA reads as TGTGCCAGTAGTATAGGGACAGGGGGGAATCAGCCCCAGCATTTT.

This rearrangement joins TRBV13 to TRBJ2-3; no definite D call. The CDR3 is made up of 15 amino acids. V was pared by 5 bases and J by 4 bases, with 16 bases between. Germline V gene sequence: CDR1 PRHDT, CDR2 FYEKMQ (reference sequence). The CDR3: CASSTSSSSPDTQYF. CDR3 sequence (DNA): TGTGCCAGCAGCACTTCGAGCTCGTCTCCAGATACGCAGTATTTT.

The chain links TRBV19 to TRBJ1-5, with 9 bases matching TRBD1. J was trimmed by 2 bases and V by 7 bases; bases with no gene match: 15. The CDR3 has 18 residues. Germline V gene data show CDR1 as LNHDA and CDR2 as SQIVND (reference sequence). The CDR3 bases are TGTGCCAGTACCATACTCGGGATCGGACAGGGGCGCAATCAGCCCCAGCATTTT. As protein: CASTILGIGQGRNQPQHF.

The CDR3, as DNA: TGTGCCACCAGACAGGGTCTCGGCGAGCAGTACTTC. This codes for CATRQGLGEQYF. The V call is TRBV27, the J call TRBJ2-7, with 7 nucleotides matching TRBD1. Germline CDR1 MNHEY, CDR2 SMNVEV (reference sequence). There are 12 residues in the CDR3. J lost 6 bases, V lost 10 bases, and 9 bases had no gene match.

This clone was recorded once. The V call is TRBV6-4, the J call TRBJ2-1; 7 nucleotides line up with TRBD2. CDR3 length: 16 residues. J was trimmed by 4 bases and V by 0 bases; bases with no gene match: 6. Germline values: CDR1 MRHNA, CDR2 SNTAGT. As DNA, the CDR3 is TGTGCCAGCAGTGACTCGCCGGGGGGAGGGTACAATGAGCAGTTCTTC. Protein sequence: CASSDSPGGGYNEQFF.

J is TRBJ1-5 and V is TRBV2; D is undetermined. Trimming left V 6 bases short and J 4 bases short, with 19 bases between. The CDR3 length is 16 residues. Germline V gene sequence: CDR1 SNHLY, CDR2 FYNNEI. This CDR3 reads CASSAGLLIPNQPQHF. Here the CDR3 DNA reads TGTGCCAGCAGCGCGGGTCTTCTTATACCTAATCAGCCCCAGCATTTT.

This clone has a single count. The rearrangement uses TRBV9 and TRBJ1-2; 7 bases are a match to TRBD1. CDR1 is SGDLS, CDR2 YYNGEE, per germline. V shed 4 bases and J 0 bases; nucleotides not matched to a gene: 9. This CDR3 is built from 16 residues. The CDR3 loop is CASSSPTGHTNYGYTF. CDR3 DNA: TGTGCCAGCAGCAGTCCGACAGGGCATACTAACTATGGCTACACCTTC.

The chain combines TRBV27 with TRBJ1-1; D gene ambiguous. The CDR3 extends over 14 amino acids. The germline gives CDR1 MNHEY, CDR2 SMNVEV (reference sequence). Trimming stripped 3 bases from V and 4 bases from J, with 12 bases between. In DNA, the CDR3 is TGTGCCAGCAGTTTTGTGGGCGCGGGCACTGAAGCTTTCTTT. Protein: CASSFVGAGTEAFF.

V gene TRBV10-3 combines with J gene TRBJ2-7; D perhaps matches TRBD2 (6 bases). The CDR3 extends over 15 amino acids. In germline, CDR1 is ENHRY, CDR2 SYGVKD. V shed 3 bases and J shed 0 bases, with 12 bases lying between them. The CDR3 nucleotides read TGTGCCATCAGTGAAAAGCGGGTGCGCTCCTACGAGCAGTACTTC. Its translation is CAISEKRVRSYEQYF.

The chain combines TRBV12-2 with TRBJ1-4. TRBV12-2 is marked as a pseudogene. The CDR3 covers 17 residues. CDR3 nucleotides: TGTGCAAGTCGCTTCCCGGGAGCGCCCAGGCCTAATGAAAAACTGTTTTTT. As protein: CASRFPGAPRPNEKLFF.

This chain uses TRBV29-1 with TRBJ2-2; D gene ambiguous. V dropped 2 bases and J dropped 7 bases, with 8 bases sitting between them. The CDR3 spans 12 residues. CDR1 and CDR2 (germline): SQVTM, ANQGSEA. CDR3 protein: CSVEIGFGELFF. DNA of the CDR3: TGCAGCGTTGAAATCGGGTTCGGGGAGCTGTTTTTT.

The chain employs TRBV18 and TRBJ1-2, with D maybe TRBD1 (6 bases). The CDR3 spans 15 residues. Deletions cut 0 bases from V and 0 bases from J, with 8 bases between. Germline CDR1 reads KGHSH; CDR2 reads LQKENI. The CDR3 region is CASSPPTGANYGYTF. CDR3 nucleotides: TGTGCCAGCTCACCACCGACAGGAGCTAACTATGGCTACACCTTC.

CDR3 bases: TGTGCCAGCAGTCGACAGGGGGGTACCTACGAGCAGTACTTC. It translates to CASSRQGGTYEQYF. This chain uses TRBV27 with TRBJ2-7; 9 bases agree with TRBD1. Germline CDR1 MNHEY, CDR2 SMNVEV (reference sequence). V was pared by 5 bases and J by 2 bases, with 4 bases of the junction left unmatched. This CDR3 is built from 14 residues.